The 9 T cell receptor beta chains reported below all come from one sample, sequenced in a study of T-cell memory formation after mild COVID-19. TCRdb itself ran the 5' RACE reads through MiXCR, one entry per CDR3 protein. Among roughly 340,000 distinct CDR3 sequences listed, 20% to 25% were seen once. The material sequenced was PBMCs or a T cell subset sorted from them (not recorded which). These receptors were obtained from a man between 18 and 29 years old who had mild COVID-19 (a few samples of this study predate the infection). Cell type and time point are not known.

This clonotype has a count of ten or more. The rearrangement joins TRBV5-1 to TRBJ1-2; TRBD1 matches at 7 bases. V shed 4 bases and J 4 bases; nucleotides not matched to a gene: 4. The CDR3 totals 13 residues. CDR1 and CDR2 from the germline V gene are SGHRS and YFSETQ. The DNA of the CDR3 is TGCGCCAGCAGCCTGGACAGGACCTATGGCTACACCTTC. It yields the protein CASSLDRTYGYTF.

The sample holds many counts of this clonotype. The V call is TRBV6-5, the J call TRBJ2-3; no clear D gene. Germline CDR1 and CDR2: MNHEY and SVGAGI. The CDR3 contains 14 residues. Trimming shortened V by 2 bases and J by 5 bases, and 11 bases separated the two germline ends. The CDR3 DNA reads as TGTGCCAGCAGTTACGTAGGGTTGGTAGATACGCAGTATTTT. It translates to CASSYVGLVDTQYF.

There are a few counts of this clonotype. This chain connects TRBV11-1 to TRBJ2-5; the match to TRBD2 covers 11 bases. The CDR3 is made up of 17 amino acids. After removal of 4 bases from V and 5 bases from J, the junction contained 12 bases not matched to a gene. CDR1 is SGHAT, CDR2 FQDESV, per germline (reference sequence). This CDR3 is CASSSRHSGGAQETQYF. CDR3 nucleotide sequence: TGTGCCAGCAGCTCCAGACATAGCGGGGGGGCCCAGGAGACCCAGTACTTC. Combining the CDR3 with reference TRBV11-1 and TRBJ2-5 gives the whole variable domain EAEVAQSPRYKITEKSQAVAFWCDPISGHATLYWYRQILGQGPELLVQFQDESVVDDSQLPKDRFSAERLKGVDSTLKIQPAELGDSAMYLCASSSRHSGGAQETQYFGPGTRLLVL.

The chain links TRBV27 to TRBJ1-1; no reliable D call. The CDR3 contains 13 residues. V was shortened by 10 bases and J by 4 bases, with 16 bases between the two germline ends. The germline gives CDR1 MNHEY, CDR2 SMNVEV (reference sequence). CDR3 nucleotides: TGTGCCACCCGAGGTTTTATGGTCACTGAAGCTTTCTTT. Amino acid sequence: CATRGFMVTEAFF.

The chain uses TRBV5-1 and TRBJ2-2; D remains ambiguous. In germline, CDR1 is SGHRS, CDR2 YFSETQ. V was clipped by 0 bases and J by 3 bases, with 9 bases between them. The CDR3 is 15 residues long. CDR3 DNA sequence: TGCGCCAGCAGCTTGGTAGGACCTCACACCGGGGAGCTGTTTTTT. Its protein is CASSLVGPHTGELFF.

V is TRBV5-1 and J is TRBJ1-1; 9 positions agree with TRBD1. The CDR3 totals 15 residues. Germline V lookup: CDR1 SGHRS, CDR2 YFSETQ. V dropped 5 bases and J dropped 5; count of bases not matched to a gene: 10. The CDR3 is CASRKGTGSGTEAFF. DNA for the CDR3: TGCGCCAGCAGGAAAGGGACAGGGTCCGGGACTGAAGCTTTCTTT.

The V gene is TRBV6-2 or TRBV6-3, the J gene TRBJ2-1, with 7 bases aligning to TRBD2. From germline, CDR1 is MNHEY and CDR2 SVGEGT. The V and J ends lost 6 bases and 10 bases, in that order; junction bases with no gene match: 18. This CDR3 comprises 16 residues. The DNA of the CDR3 is TGTGCCAGCAGCCCACGGGACTACCGAGCTCCGGGGGAGCAGTTCTTC. Translation: CASSPRDYRAPGEQFF.

The gene calls are TRBV29-1 and TRBJ2-7; TRBD2 matches 10 bases. Per germline, CDR1 SQVTM and CDR2 ANQGSEA. V was clipped by 7 bases and J by 4 bases; unmatched bases: 7. The CDR3 is made up of 13 amino acids. In DNA form, the CDR3 reads TGCAGCGCCAAGCGGGGGGGCCGGTACGAGCAGTACTTC. It encodes CSAKRGGRYEQYF.

The chain uses TRBV7-2 and TRBJ2-5; D tentatively fits TRBD1 or TRBD2 (6 bases each). Germline V lookup: CDR1 SGHTA, CDR2 FQGNSA. The CDR3 has 16 amino acids. Trimming stripped 5 bases from V and 1 base from J, with 17 bases between. CDR3: CASSAKGGSGQETQYF. CDR3 in DNA: TGTGCCAGCAGCGCCAAGGGGGGTAGCGGCCAAGAGACCCAGTACTTC.